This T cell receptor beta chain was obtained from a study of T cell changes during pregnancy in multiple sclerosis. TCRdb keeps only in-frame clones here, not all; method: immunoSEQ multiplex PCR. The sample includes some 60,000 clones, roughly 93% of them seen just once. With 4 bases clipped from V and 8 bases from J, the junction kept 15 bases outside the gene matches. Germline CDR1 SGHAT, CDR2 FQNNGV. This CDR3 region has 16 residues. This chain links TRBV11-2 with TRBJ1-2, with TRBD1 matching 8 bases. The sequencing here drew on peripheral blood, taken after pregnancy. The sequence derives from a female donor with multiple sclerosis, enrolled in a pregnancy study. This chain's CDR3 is CASSSNPDRAKDGYTF. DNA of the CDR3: TGTGCCAGCAGCTCCAACCCGGACAGGGCAAAGGACGGCTACACCTTC.